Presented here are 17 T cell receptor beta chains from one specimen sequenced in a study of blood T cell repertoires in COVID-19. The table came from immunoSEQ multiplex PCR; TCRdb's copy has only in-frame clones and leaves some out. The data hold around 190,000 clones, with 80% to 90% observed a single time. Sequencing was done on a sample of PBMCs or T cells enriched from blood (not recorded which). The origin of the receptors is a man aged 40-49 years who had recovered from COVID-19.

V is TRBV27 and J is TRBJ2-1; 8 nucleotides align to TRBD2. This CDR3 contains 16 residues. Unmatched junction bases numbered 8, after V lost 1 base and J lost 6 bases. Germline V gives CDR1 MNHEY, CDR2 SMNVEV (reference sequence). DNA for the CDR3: TGTGCCAGCAGTTTATTGGGAGCGGGGGTATTCAATGAGCAGTTCTTC. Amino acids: CASSLLGAGVFNEQFF.

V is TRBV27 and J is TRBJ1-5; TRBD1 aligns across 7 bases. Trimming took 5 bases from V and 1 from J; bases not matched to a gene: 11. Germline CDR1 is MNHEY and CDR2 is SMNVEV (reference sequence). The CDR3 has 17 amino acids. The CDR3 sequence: CASSAVPTGMSNQPQHF. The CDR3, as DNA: TGTGCCAGCAGTGCCGTACCGACAGGGATGAGCAATCAGCCCCAGCATTTT.

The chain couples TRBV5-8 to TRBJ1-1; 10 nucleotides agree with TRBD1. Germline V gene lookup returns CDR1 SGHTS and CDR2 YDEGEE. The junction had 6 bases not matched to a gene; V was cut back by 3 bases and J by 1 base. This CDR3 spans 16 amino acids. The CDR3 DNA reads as TGTGCCAGCAGCTCTTGGACAGGGGGAGAGAACACTGAAGCTTTCTTT. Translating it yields CASSSWTGGENTEAFF.

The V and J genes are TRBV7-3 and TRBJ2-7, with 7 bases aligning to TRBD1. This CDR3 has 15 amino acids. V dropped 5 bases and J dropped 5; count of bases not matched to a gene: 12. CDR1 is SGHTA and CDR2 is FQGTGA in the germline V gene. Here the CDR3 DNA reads TGTGCCAGCAGCATTACAGGGGATGGATACAACGAGCAGTACTTC. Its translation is CASSITGDGYNEQYF.

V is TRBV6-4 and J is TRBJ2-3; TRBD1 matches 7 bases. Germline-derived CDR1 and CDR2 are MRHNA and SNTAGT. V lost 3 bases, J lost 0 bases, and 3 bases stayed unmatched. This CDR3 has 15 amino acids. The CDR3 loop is CASSEQGRSTDTQYF. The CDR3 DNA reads TGTGCCAGCAGTGAACAGGGGCGCAGCACAGATACGCAGTATTTT.

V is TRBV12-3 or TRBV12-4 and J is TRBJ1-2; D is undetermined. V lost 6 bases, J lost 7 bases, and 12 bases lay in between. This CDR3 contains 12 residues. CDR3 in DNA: TGTGCCAGCAGCAAACTTCCTGGTGGCTACACCTTC. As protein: CASSKLPGGYTF.

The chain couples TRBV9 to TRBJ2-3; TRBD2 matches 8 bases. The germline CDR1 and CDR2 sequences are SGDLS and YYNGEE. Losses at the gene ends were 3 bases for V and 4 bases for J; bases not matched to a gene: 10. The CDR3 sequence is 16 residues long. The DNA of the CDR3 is TGTGCCAGCAGCGCCCTTAGCGGGGTGGGGGCAGATACGCAGTATTTT. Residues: CASSALSGVGADTQYF.

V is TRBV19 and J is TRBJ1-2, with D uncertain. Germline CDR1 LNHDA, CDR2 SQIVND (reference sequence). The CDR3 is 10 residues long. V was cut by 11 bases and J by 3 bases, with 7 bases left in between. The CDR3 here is CASGDYGYTF. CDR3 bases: TGTGCCTCGGGAGACTATGGCTACACCTTC.

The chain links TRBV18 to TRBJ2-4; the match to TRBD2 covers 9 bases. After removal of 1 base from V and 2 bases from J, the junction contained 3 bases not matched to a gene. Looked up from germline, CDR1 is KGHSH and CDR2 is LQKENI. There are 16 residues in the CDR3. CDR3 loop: CASSPLAGATKNIQYF. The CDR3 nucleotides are TGTGCCAGCTCACCACTAGCGGGAGCGACCAAAAACATTCAGTACTTC.

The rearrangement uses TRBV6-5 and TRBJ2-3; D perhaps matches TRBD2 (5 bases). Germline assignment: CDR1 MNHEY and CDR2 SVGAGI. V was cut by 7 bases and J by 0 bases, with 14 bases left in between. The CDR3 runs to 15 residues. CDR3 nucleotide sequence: TGTGCCAGCACTCTGACGGGCGGGAGCACAGATACGCAGTATTTT. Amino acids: CASTLTGGSTDTQYF.

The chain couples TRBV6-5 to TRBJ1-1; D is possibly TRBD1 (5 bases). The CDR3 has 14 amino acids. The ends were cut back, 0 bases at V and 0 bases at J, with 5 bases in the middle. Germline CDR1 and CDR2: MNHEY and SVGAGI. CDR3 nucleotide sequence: TGTGCCAGCAGTTACTCGGGGCTGAACACTGAAGCTTTCTTT. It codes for CASSYSGLNTEAFF.

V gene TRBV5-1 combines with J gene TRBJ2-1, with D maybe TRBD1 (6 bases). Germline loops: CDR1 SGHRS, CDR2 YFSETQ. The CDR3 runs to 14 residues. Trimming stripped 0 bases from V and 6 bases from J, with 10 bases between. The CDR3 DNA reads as TGCGCCAGCAGCTTGGTTACAGGGCCCAATGAGCAGTTCTTC. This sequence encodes CASSLVTGPNEQFF.

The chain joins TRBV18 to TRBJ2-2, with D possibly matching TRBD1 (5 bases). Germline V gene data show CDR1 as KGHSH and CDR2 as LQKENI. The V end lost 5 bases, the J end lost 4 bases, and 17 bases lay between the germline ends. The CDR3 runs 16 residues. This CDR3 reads CASSSYVDRSTGELFF. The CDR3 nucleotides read TGTGCCAGCTCAAGTTATGTCGACAGATCCACCGGGGAGCTGTTTTTT.

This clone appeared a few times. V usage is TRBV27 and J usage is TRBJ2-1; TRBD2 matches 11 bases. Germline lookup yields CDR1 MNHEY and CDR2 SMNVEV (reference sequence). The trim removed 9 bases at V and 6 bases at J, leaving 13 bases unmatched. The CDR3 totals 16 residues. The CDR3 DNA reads TGTGCCAGTCGAAGCCTACTAGCGGGGGATTCCAATGAGCAGTTCTTC. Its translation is CASRSLLAGDSNEQFF.

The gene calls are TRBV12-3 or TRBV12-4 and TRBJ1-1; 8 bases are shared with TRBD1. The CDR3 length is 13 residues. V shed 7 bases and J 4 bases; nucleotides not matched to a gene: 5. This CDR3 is CASTNDRGTEAFF. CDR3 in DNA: TGTGCCAGCACTAACGACAGGGGCACTGAAGCTTTCTTT.

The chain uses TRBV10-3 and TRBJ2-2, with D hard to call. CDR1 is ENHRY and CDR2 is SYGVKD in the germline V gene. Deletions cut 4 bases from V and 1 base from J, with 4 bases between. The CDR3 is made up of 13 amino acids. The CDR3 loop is CAISGQNTGELFF. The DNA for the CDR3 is TGTGCCATCAGTGGGCAGAACACCGGGGAGCTGTTTTTT.

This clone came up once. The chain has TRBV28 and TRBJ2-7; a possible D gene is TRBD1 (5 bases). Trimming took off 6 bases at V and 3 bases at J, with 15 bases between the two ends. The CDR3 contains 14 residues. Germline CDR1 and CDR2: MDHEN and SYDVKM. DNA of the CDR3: TGTGCCAGCAGCCCCTCAGGGTCCAACTACGAGCAGTACTTC. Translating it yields CASSPSGSNYEQYF. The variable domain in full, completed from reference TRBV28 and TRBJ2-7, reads DVKVTQSSRYLVKRTGEKVFLECVQDMDHENMFWYRQDPGLGLRLIYFSYDVKMKEKGDIPEGYSVSREKKERFSLILESASTNQTSMYLCASSPSGSNYEQYFGPGTRLTVT.